This passage covers 32 T cell receptor beta chains from one sample sequenced in a study of T cell repertoires in cytomegalovirus infection. No antigen has been identified for these receptors. MiXCR was run by TCRdb on the reads, yielding one entry per CDR3 protein. The table lists more than 300,000 distinct CDR3 sequences, roughly 34% of them singletons. Sequenced here: cultured PBMCs, sampled from culture after CMV antigen stimulation. The source of these receptors is a human donor in good health (CMV status not recorded). Some clones in this sample may be carry-over from other donors' samples.

This chain uses TRBV6-1 with TRBJ1-4; D is perhaps TRBD1 (6 bases). This CDR3 region has 15 residues. The V gene's germline CDR1 is MNHNS and CDR2 SASEGT. Trimming pared 4 bases from V and 3 bases from J, leaving 12 bases between. In DNA form, the CDR3 reads TGTGCCAGCAGTGCTACAGGGACGGCTAATGAAAAACTGTTTTTT. Translating gives CASSATGTANEKLFF.

The chain combines TRBV6-1 with TRBJ2-2; D may be TRBD2 (5 bases). The CDR3 covers 15 residues. V lost 1 base and J 4 bases, leaving 10 bases between the germline ends. From germline, CDR1 is MNHNS and CDR2 SASEGT. The CDR3 sequence: CASSEVRGPTGELFF. CDR3 in DNA: TGTGCCAGCAGTGAAGTCCGGGGTCCCACCGGGGAGCTGTTTTTT.

This clonotype appeared once. V gene TRBV6-2 or TRBV6-3 combines with J gene TRBJ2-1; D possibly uses TRBD1 or TRBD2 (5 bases each). V dropped 8 bases and J dropped 0 bases, with 14 bases sitting between them. Germline CDR1 is MNHEY and CDR2 is SVGEGT. The CDR3 extends over 15 amino acids. DNA of the CDR3: TGTGCCAGCCTCTTTCGGGACCCCTCCTACAATGAGCAGTTCTTC. Its protein is CASLFRDPSYNEQFF.

This clonotype turned up a few times. The chain carries TRBV12-5 and TRBJ2-1, with TRBD2 matching over 7 bases. The CDR3 is 13 amino acids. Germline lookup yields CDR1 LGHNT and CDR2 FRNRAP. The V gene end was trimmed by 4 bases and the J gene end by 9 bases; junction bases not matched to a gene: 6. The CDR3 nucleotides are TGTGCTAGTGGTTGGACTAGTTTCAGTGAGCAGTTCTTC. It specifies CASGWTSFSEQFF.

V and J are TRBV9 and TRBJ2-1; 8 positions agree with TRBD1. CDR1 and CDR2 from the germline V gene are SGDLS and YYNGEE. V gave up 6 bases and J gave up 1 base; unmatched junction bases: 9. This CDR3 spans 16 amino acids. CDR3 amino acids: CASTQGGTGSYNEQFF. In DNA, the CDR3 is TGTGCCAGCACCCAAGGAGGGACAGGTTCCTACAATGAGCAGTTCTTC.

This clonotype was seen more than once but under ten times. V is TRBV7-6 and J is TRBJ1-1; D unclear. Trimming removed 0 bases at V and 5 bases at J, with 10 bases between. The germline V gene encodes CDR1 SGHVS and CDR2 FNYEAQ. The CDR3 is 14 residues long. This CDR3 reads CASSLALPFTEAFF. The CDR3 nucleotides are TGTGCCAGCAGCTTAGCGCTGCCCTTTACTGAAGCTTTCTTT.

This clonotype came up a few times. The chain joins TRBV6-8 to TRBJ2-7; 12 bases are a match to TRBD1. The V gene end was trimmed by 1 base and the J gene end by 6 bases; junction bases not matched to a gene: 4. The germline V gene has CDR1 MNHGY and CDR2 SAAAGT. The CDR3 has 15 residues. Written as DNA, the CDR3 is TGTGCCAGCAGTTACTTGGGACAGGGGGCCGTCGAGCAGTACTTC. The encoded protein is CASSYLGQGAVEQYF.

The chain uses TRBV20-1 and TRBJ2-1; D gene unclear. Trimming stripped 0 bases from V and 8 bases from J, with 14 bases between. Germline V CDR1 and CDR2: DFQATT, SNEGSKA (reference sequence). The CDR3 runs 14 residues. CDR3 coding DNA: TGCAGTGCTAGAGATATATCTAGTTGGGATGAGCAGTTCTTC. Residues: CSARDISSWDEQFF.

This clonotype was detected only a few times. The chain joins TRBV7-2 to TRBJ2-3; 11 nucleotides match TRBD2. The CDR3 is made up of 17 amino acids. J was trimmed by 5 bases and V by 4 bases; bases with no gene match: 11. CDR1 is SGHTA, CDR2 FQGNSA, per germline. CDR3 nucleotides: TGTGCCAGCAGCTCGCTGTTAGCGGGAGGGCCGGAAGATACGCAGTATTTT. This encodes CASSSLLAGGPEDTQYF.

The V call is TRBV6-5, the J call TRBJ2-7; TRBD2 aligns across 7 bases. V gave up 3 bases and J gave up 5 bases; unmatched junction bases: 10. Germline CDR1 is MNHEY and CDR2 is SVGAGI. The CDR3 has 15 residues. In DNA form, the CDR3 reads TGTGCCAGCAGTTATTCCGGACTAGTTAGGCACGAGCAGTACTTC. Translation gives CASSYSGLVRHEQYF.

A single count supports this clonotype. This chain connects TRBV27 to TRBJ2-3, with no clear D. The CDR3 runs to 13 residues. Germline V gene lookup returns CDR1 MNHEY and CDR2 SMNVEV (reference sequence). Deletions cut 3 bases from V and 3 bases from J, with 7 bases between. The CDR3 sequence: CASSFPQTDTQYF. CDR3 nucleotides: TGTGCCAGCAGTTTCCCCCAGACAGATACGCAGTATTTT.

This clonotype was found many times. The J gene is TRBJ1-5, the V gene TRBV7-9; no reliable D call. This CDR3 has 14 amino acids. The V end lost 4 bases, the J end lost 2 bases, and 9 bases lay between the germline ends. The V gene's germline CDR1 is SEHNR and CDR2 FQNEAQ (reference sequence). CDR3 in amino acids: CASSSTAGNQPQHF. DNA of the CDR3: TGTGCCAGCAGCTCCACAGCGGGCAATCAGCCCCAGCATTTT.

The chain uses TRBV12-3 or TRBV12-4 and TRBJ2-7; 12 nucleotides line up with TRBD1. Trimming at V came to 5 bases and at J to 6 bases, leaving 14 bases not matched to a gene. The CDR3 contains 17 residues. CDR3 nucleotides: TGTGCCAGCAGTCCTCGGAAAACCGGGACAGGGGGCCGCGAGCAGTACTTC. Amino acids: CASSPRKTGTGGREQYF.

The J gene is TRBJ2-7, the V gene TRBV20-1, with unresolved D. This CDR3 is built from 13 residues. V lost 6 bases and J lost 0, with 12 bases in between. Germline V CDR1 and CDR2: DFQATT, SNEGSKA (reference sequence). In nucleotides, the CDR3 is TGCAGTGCAAGCGACCAGAGCTCCTACGAGCAGTACGTC. Translation: CSASDQSSYEQYV.

The V call is TRBV7-2, the J call TRBJ1-5, with 7 bases identical to TRBD1. Germline values: CDR1 SGHTA, CDR2 FQGNSA. V was pared by 5 bases and J by 3 bases, with 10 bases of the junction left unmatched. CDR3 length: 16 amino acids. CDR3: CASSLGVRGSNQPQHF. In DNA form, the CDR3 reads TGTGCCAGCAGCCTGGGGGTCAGGGGGTCCAATCAGCCCCAGCATTTT.

This clonotype was observed a few times. The V call is TRBV24-1, the J call TRBJ2-7, with D possibly being TRBD1 or TRBD2 (6 bases each). The CDR3 runs to 13 residues. Germline assignment: CDR1 KGHDR and CDR2 SFDVKD. V was shortened by 7 bases and J by 3 bases, with 12 bases between the two germline ends. In nucleotides, the CDR3 is TGTGCCACCAGCAAAGGGGGGATCTACGAGCAGTACGTC. It translates to CATSKGGIYEQYV.

V usage is TRBV14 and J usage is TRBJ2-1; D is uncertain. With 0 bases removed from V and 5 bases from J, the gap between germline ends came to 11 bases. Per the germline V gene, CDR1 is SGHDN and CDR2 is FVKESK. The CDR3 is 15 residues long. Here the CDR3 reads CASSQELRRNNEQFF. The CDR3 DNA reads as TGTGCCAGCAGCCAAGAACTTAGGCGTAACAATGAGCAGTTCTTC.

The J gene is TRBJ2-7, the V gene TRBV2; 7 nucleotides match TRBD1. This CDR3 spans 12 amino acids. Germline values: CDR1 SNHLY, CDR2 FYNNEI. V shed 3 bases and J 10 bases; nucleotides not matched to a gene: 6. DNA of the CDR3: TGTGCCAGCAGTGAGGATGACAGGGTTCAGTACTTC. Translated, it gives CASSEDDRVQYF.

The chain uses TRBV12-3 or TRBV12-4 and TRBJ1-5; D ambiguous. The CDR3 extends over 15 amino acids. V shed 2 bases and J shed 0 bases, with 8 bases lying between them. The CDR3 bases are TGTGCCAGCAGTTTACGGCGGAATAGCAATCAGCCCCAGCATTTT. Amino acid sequence: CASSLRRNSNQPQHF.

Only a few counts were recorded for this clonotype. The chain combines TRBV7-2 with TRBJ2-1, with TRBD2 matching over 9 bases. Germline-derived CDR1 and CDR2 are SGHTA and FQGNSA. This CDR3 is built from 12 residues. The trim removed 6 bases at V and 14 bases at J, leaving 8 bases unmatched. The CDR3 loop reads CASSGTSSGKFF. The CDR3 DNA is TGTGCCAGCAGTGGGACTAGCAGTGGGAAGTTCTTC.

The gene calls are TRBV19 and TRBJ2-5, with 7 bases lining up with TRBD1. The junction had 9 bases not matched to a gene; V was cut back by 4 bases and J by 1 base. The CDR3 covers 16 residues. CDR1 is LNHDA, CDR2 SQIVND, per germline (reference sequence). This CDR3 is CASSTMTGYSQETQYF. CDR3 sequence (DNA): TGTGCCAGTAGTACCATGACAGGGTACTCCCAAGAGACCCAGTACTTC.

This clonotype was seen a few times. The rearrangement joins TRBV20-1 to TRBJ1-6; 7 bases fit TRBD1. Trimming cost V 4 bases and J 7 bases; bases outside gene matches: 7. The CDR3 covers 14 residues. Looked up from germline, CDR1 is DFQATT and CDR2 is SNEGSKA (reference sequence). CDR3 coding DNA: TGCAGTGCTACGATGGGACAGAGAAATTCACCCCTCCACTTT. It translates to CSATMGQRNSPLHF.

The chain links TRBV6-1 to TRBJ2-4; D gene unclear. The CDR3 sequence is 14 residues long. V lost 3 bases to trimming and J lost 7 bases, with 13 bases between them. Germline V CDR1 and CDR2: MNHNS, SASEGT. In DNA, the CDR3 is TGTGCCAGCAGTGAGCCCGCGGACGGCAACATTCAGTACTTC. It is translated as CASSEPADGNIQYF.

This clonotype was observed a handful of times. The chain employs TRBV11-2 and TRBJ1-1; D is possibly TRBD1 (5 bases). The CDR3 length is 12 residues. Trimming left V 1 base short and J 8 bases short, with 8 bases between. The germline V gene encodes CDR1 SGHAT and CDR2 FQNNGV. The CDR3 DNA reads as TGTGCCAGCAGCTTAGGGGGCGGGGAAGCTTTCTTT. Translated: CASSLGGGEAFF.

This clonotype was detected once. The genes are TRBV12-3 or TRBV12-4 and TRBJ1-1; no clear D. The CDR3 totals 13 residues. V was trimmed by 4 bases and J by 8 bases, leaving 14 bases between them. The CDR3 sequence: CASSSALTWEAFF. DNA for the CDR3: TGTGCCAGCAGTTCGGCTCTGACTTGGGAAGCTTTCTTT.

This sequence joins TRBV7-4 and TRBJ2-2; D possibly corresponds to TRBD1 (6 bases). Germline CDR1 and CDR2: SGHVT and SQSDAQ. This CDR3 contains 15 residues. V dropped 5 bases and J dropped 6 bases, with 16 bases sitting between them. CDR3 protein: CASSLFGGASGELFF. CDR3 DNA: TGTGCCAGCAGCCTGTTTGGGGGCGCATCCGGGGAGCTGTTTTTT.

This rearrangement joins TRBV27 to TRBJ1-2, with D possibly TRBD1 on 6 matching bases. V was shortened by 5 bases and J by 4 bases, with 20 bases between the two germline ends. Germline loops: CDR1 MNHEY, CDR2 SMNVEV (reference sequence). CDR3 size: 16 residues. The CDR3 DNA reads as TGTGCCAGCAGTCCTACGGGTTATGGGACACCCTATGGCTACACCTTC. Translating it yields CASSPTGYGTPYGYTF.

The gene calls are TRBV6-5 and TRBJ2-1; TRBD2 agrees at 10 bases. With V trimmed by 5 bases and J by 9 bases, 7 bases remained unmatched. The CDR3 is made up of 14 amino acids. CDR1 and CDR2 (germline): MNHEY, SVGAGI. In DNA, the CDR3 is TGTGCCAGCAGTCAAACTAGCGGGATTACTGAGCAGTTCTTC. Translation gives CASSQTSGITEQFF.

This clonotype was seen a handful of times. CDR3 protein: CASRAPLQGREVGNTIYF. The CDR3 nucleotides are TGTGCCAGCAGAGCCCCCCTACAGGGGAGAGAGGTTGGAAACACCATATATTTT. The J gene is TRBJ1-3, the V gene TRBV11-2, with TRBD1 matching over 7 bases. V shed 6 bases and J 3 bases; nucleotides not matched to a gene: 17. The CDR3 spans 18 residues. The germline V gene encodes CDR1 SGHAT and CDR2 FQNNGV.

The chain carries TRBV19 and TRBJ2-5; D is possibly TRBD2 (5 bases). V shed 3 bases and J shed 5 bases, with 16 bases lying between them. CDR1 is LNHDA, CDR2 SQIVND, per germline (reference sequence). The CDR3 covers 15 residues. The CDR3 loop reads CASSISEGSWETQYF. The CDR3, as DNA: TGTGCCAGTAGTATCAGTGAGGGAAGTTGGGAGACCCAGTACTTC. The variable domain in full, with the rest retrieved from reference TRBV19 and TRBJ2-5, is DGGITQSPKYLFRKEGQNVTLSCEQNLNHDAMYWYRQDPGQGLRLIYYSQIVNDFQKGDIAEGYSVSREKKESFPLTVTSAQKNPTAFYLCASSISEGSWETQYFGPGTRLLVL.

This clonotype was seen only once. The chain combines TRBV7-6 with TRBJ2-1; a possible D gene is TRBD2 (6 bases). The ends were cut back, 6 bases at V and 2 bases at J, with 14 bases in the middle. The CDR3 sequence is 15 residues long. Germline lookup yields CDR1 SGHVS and CDR2 FNYEAQ. The DNA for the CDR3 is TGTGCCAGCAGACCGACTAGGAGGCCCTACAATGAGCAGTTCTTC. Protein product: CASRPTRRPYNEQFF.

The chain uses TRBV7-6 and TRBJ2-1; 7 nucleotides match TRBD2. With 8 bases clipped from V and 9 bases from J, the junction kept 13 bases outside the gene matches. The CDR3 has 14 amino acids. Germline loops: CDR1 SGHVS, CDR2 FNYEAQ. CDR3 in amino acids: CASGATSSAGEQFF. CDR3 coding DNA: TGTGCCAGCGGCGCGACTAGCTCTGCGGGTGAGCAGTTCTTC.